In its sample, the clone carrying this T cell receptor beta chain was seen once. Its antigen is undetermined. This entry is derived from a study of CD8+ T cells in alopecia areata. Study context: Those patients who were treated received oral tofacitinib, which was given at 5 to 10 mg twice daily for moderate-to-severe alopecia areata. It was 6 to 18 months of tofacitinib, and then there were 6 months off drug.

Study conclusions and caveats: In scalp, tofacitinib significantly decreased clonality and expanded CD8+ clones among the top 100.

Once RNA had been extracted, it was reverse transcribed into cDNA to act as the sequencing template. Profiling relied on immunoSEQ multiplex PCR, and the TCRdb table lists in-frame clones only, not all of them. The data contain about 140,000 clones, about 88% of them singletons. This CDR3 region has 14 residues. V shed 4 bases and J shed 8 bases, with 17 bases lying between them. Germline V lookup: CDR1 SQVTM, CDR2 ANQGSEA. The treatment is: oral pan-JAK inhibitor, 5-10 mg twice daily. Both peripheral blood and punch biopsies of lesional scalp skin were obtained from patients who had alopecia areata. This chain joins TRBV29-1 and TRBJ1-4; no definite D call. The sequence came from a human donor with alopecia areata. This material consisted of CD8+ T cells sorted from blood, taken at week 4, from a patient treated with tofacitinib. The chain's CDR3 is CSVVGPGSREKLFF. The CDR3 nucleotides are TGCAGCGTTGTAGGCCCGGGGTCGCGAGAAAAACTGTTTTTT.